This entry is about one T cell receptor (beta chain). V was cut by 1 base and J by 1 base, with 11 bases left in between. The CDR3 sequence is 15 residues long. Germline V gene data show CDR1 as SGHDT and CDR2 as YYEEEE. This entry is derived from a study of post-analysis software for immune sequencing data. Unique molecular identifiers tagged the TCR beta cDNA libraries. Each CDR3 protein is one row after TCRdb ran MiXCR on the PCR reads. The table lists about 160,000 distinct CDR3 sequences, about 34% of them singletons. This chain uses TRBV5-6 with TRBJ2-5, with D perhaps TRBD2 (6 bases). This TCR derives from a girl aged 10-17 years with multiple sclerosis. Sequenced material: blood, taken after autologous hematopoietic stem cell transplantation. CDR3 bases: TGTGCCAGCAGCTTGAGCTTGCGGGGCCAAGAGACCCAGTACTTC. Its protein is CASSLSLRGQETQYF.